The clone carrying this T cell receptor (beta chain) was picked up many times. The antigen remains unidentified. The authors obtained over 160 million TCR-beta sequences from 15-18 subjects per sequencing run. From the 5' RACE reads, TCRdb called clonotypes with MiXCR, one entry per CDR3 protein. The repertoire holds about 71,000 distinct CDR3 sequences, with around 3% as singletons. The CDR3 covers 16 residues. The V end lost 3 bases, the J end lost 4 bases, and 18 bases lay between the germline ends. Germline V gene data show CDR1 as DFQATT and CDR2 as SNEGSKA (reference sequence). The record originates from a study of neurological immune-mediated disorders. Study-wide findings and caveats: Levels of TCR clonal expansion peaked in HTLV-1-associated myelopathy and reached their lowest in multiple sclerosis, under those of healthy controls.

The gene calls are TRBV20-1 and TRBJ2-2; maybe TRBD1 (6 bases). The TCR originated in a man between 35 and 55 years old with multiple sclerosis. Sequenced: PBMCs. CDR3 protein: CSARDIGRGSTGELFF. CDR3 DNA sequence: TGCAGTGCTAGGGATATCGGCAGGGGCAGCACCGGGGAGCTGTTTTTT.